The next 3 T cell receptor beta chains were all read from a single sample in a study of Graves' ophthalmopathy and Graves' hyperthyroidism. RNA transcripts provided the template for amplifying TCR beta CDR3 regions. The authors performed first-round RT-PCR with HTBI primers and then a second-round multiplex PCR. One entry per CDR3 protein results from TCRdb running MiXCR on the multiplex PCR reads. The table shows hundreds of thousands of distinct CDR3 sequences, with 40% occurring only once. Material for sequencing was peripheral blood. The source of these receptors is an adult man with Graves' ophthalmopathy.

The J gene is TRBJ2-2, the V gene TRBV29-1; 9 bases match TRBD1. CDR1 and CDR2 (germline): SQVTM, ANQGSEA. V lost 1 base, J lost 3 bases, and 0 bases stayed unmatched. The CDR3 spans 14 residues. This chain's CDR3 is CSVEGQGDTGELFF. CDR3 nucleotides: TGCAGCGTTGAAGGACAGGGGGACACCGGGGAGCTGTTTTTT.

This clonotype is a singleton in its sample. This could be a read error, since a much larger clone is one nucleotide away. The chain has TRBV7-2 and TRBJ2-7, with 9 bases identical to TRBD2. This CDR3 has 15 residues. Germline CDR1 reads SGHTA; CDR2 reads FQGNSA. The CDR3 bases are TGTGCCTGCAGCATATCTAGCGGGAACTCCTACGAGCAGTACTTC. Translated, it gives CACSISSGNSYEQYF.

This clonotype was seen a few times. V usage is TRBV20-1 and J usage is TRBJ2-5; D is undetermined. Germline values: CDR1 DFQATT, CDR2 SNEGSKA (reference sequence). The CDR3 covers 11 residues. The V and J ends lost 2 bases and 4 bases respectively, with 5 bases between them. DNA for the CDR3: TGCAGTGCTAGATTAGGAGAGACCCAGTACTTC. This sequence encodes CSARLGETQYF.